This TCR beta chain was recorded in a study of patients and donors after allogeneic stem cell transplantation. The CDR3 is 14 residues long. V was pared by 0 bases and J by 9 bases, with 10 bases between. The germline V gene encodes CDR1 SGHRS and CDR2 YFSETQ. TCRdb called the RT-PCR reads again in MiXCR, with one record for every CDR3 protein. Found here are 85,000 to 90,000 distinct CDR3 sequences, around 48% of them singletons; the top ten hold around 60%. Sequencing was carried out using blood, either unsorted or a sorted T cell fraction (not recorded which). The source is a human donor who was either an allogeneic HSCT recipient or a stem cell or donor lymphocyte infusion donor (not recorded which). It is not recorded whose cells these are; they may come from a transplant donor. The genes are TRBV5-1 and TRBJ1-6; possibly TRBD1 for D (5 bases). CDR3 nucleotide sequence: TGCGCCAGCAGCTTGGCCAGGGACGGTTCACCCCTCCACTTT. Translating gives CASSLARDGSPLHF.